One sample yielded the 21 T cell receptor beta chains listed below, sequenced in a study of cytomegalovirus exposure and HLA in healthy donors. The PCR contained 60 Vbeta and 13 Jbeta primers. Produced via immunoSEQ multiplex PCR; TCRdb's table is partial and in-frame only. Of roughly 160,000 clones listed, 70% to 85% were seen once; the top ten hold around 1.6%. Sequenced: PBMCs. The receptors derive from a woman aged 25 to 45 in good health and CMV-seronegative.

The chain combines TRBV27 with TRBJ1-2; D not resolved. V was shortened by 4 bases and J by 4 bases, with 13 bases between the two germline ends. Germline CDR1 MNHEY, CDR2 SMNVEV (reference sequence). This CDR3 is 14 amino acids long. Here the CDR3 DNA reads TGTGCCAGCAGTTCCTGGACCGCGGGCTATGGCTACACCTTC. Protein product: CASSSWTAGYGYTF.

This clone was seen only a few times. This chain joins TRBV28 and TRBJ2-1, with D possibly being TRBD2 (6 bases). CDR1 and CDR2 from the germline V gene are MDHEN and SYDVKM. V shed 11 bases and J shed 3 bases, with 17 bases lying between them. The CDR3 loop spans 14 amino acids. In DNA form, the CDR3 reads TGTGCCGTCCTCGGGGGAGAAATCTACAATGAGCAGTTCTTC. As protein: CAVLGGEIYNEQFF.

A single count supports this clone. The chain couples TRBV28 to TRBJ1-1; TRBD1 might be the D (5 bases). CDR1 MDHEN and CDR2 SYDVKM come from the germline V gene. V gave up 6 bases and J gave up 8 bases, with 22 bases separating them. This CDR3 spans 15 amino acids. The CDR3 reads CASSPIRGRGTEAFF. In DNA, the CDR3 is TGTGCCAGCAGCCCAATCCGAGGACGGGGGACGGAAGCTTTCTTT.

The CDR3 spells CASSLFYGGNTEAFF. CDR3 sequence (DNA): TGCGCCAGCAGCCTTTTTTATGGGGGCAACACTGAAGCTTTCTTT. The chain employs TRBV5-1 and TRBJ1-1, with a possible D match to TRBD1 (6 bases). V was cut by 4 bases and J by 2 bases, with 15 bases left in between. The CDR3 is 15 amino acids. Germline V gives CDR1 SGHRS, CDR2 YFSETQ.

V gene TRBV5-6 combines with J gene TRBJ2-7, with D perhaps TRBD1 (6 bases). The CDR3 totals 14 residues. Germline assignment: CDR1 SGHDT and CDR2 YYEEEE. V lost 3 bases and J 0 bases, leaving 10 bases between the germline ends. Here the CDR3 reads CASSSDSVSYEQYF. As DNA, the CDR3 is TGTGCCAGCAGCTCGGACAGCGTCTCCTACGAGCAGTACTTC.

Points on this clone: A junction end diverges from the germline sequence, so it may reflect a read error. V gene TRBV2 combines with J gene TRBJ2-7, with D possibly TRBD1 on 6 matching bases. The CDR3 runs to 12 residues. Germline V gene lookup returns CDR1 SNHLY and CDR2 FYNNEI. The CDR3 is CASSGTPGGQSF. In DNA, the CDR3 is TGTGCCAGCTCCGGGACACCCGGTGGGCAGAGTTTC. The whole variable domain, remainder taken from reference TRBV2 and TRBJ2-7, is EPEVTQTPSHQVTQMGQEVILRCVPISNHLYFYWYRQILGQKVEFLVSFYNNEISEKSEIFDDQFSVERPDGSNFTLKIRSTKLEDSAMYFCASSGTPGGQSFGPGTRLTVT.

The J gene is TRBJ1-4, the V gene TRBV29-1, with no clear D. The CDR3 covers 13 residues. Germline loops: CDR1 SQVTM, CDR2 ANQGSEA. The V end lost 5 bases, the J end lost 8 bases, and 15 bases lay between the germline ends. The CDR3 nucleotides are TGCAGCGTTACGCGTGGAACCGGGGAAAAACTGTTTTTT. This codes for CSVTRGTGEKLFF. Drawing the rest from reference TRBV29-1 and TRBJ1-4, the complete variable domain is SAVISQKPSRDICQRGTSLTIQCQVDSQVTMMFWYRQQPGQSLTLIATANQGSEATYESGFVIDKFPISRPNLTFSTLTVSNMSPEDSSIYLCSVTRGTGEKLFFGSGTQLSVL.

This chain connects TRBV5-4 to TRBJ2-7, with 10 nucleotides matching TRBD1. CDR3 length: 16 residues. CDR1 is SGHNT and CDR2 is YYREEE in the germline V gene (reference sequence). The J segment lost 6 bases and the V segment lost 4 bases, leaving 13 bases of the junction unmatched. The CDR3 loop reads CASSDDLGQGLSEQYF. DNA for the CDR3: TGTGCCAGCAGCGACGATCTGGGACAGGGGCTCTCCGAGCAGTACTTC.

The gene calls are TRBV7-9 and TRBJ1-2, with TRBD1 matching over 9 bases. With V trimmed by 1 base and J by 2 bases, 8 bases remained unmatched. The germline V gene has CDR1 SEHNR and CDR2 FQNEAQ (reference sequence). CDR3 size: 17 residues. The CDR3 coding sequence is TGTGCCAGCAGCTTAGATTGGAGGGGACAGGGAAACTATGGCTACACCTTC. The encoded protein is CASSLDWRGQGNYGYTF.

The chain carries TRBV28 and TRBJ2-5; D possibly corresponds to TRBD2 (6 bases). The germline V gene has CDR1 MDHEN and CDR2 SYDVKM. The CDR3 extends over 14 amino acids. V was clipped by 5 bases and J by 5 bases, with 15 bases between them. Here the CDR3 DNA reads TGTGCCAGCAGTCTAGGCGGGATTGGGGAGACCCAGTACTTC. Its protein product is CASSLGGIGETQYF.

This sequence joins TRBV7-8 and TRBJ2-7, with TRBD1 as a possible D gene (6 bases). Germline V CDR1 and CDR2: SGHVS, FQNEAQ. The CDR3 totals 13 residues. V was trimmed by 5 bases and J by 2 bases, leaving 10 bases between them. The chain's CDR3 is CASSPWTAYEQYF. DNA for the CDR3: TGTGCCAGCAGCCCATGGACAGCCTACGAGCAGTACTTC.

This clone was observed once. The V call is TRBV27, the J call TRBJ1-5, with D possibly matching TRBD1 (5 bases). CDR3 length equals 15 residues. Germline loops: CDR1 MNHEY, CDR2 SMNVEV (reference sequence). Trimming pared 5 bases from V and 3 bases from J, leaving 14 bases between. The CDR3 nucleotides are TGTGCCAGCAGTCCCGTAGACAGTCCCAATCAGCCCCAGCATTTT. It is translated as CASSPVDSPNQPQHF.

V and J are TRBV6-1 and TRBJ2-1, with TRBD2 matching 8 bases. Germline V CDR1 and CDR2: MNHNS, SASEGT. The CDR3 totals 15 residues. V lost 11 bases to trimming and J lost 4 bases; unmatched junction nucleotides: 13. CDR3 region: CASSEPGGPYNEQFF. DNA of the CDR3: TGTGCCTCGTCTGAGCCGGGGGGGCCTTACAATGAGCAGTTCTTC.

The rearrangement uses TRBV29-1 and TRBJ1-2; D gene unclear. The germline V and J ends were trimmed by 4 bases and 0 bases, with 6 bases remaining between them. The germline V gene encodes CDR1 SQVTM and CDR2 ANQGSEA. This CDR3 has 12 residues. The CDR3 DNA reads TGCAGCGTTGTTGCTACTAACTATGGCTACACCTTC. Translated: CSVVATNYGYTF. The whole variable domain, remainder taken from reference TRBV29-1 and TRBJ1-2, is SAVISQKPSRDICQRGTSLTIQCQVDSQVTMMFWYRQQPGQSLTLIATANQGSEATYESGFVIDKFPISRPNLTFSTLTVSNMSPEDSSIYLCSVVATNYGYTFGSGTRLTVV.

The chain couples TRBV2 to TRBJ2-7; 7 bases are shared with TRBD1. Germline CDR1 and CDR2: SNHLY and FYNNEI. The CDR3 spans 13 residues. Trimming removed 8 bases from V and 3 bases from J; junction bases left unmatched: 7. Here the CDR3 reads CASSGGDRYEQYF. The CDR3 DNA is TGTGCCAGCTCAGGGGGTGATCGCTACGAGCAGTACTTC.

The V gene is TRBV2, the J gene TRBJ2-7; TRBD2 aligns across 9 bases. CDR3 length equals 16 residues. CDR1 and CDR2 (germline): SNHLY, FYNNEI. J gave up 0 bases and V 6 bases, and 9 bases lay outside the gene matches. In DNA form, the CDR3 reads TGTGCCAGCAGGACCCCTAGCGGGACAACCTCCTACGAGCAGTACTTC. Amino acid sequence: CASRTPSGTTSYEQYF.

This CDR3 reads CASSAPKAETYEQYF. In DNA, the CDR3 is TGTGCCAGCAGCGCTCCAAAAGCGGAGACCTACGAGCAGTACTTC. The rearrangement uses TRBV9 and TRBJ2-7, with a possible D match to TRBD2 (5 bases). V lost 3 bases, J lost 2 bases, and 15 bases lay in between. This CDR3 is 15 amino acids long. CDR1 is SGDLS and CDR2 is YYNGEE in the germline V gene.

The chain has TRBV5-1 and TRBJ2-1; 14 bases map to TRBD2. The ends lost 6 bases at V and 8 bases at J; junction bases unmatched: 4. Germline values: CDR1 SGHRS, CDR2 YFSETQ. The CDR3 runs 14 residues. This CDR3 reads CASTGLAGGYEQFF. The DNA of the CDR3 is TGCGCCAGCACTGGACTAGCGGGAGGATATGAGCAGTTCTTC.

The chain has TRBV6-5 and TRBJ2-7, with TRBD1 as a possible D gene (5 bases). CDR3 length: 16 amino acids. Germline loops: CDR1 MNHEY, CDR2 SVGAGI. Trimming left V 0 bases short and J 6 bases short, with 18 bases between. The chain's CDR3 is CASSYSTSRALAEQYF. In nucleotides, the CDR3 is TGTGCCAGCAGTTACTCGACTTCCAGGGCTTTGGCCGAGCAGTACTTC.

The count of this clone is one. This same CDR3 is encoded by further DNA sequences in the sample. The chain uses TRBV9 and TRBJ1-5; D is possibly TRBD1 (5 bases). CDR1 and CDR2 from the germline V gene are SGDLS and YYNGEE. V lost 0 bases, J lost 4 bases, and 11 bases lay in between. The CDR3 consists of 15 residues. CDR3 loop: CASSVEPGGNQPQHF. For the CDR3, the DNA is TGTGCCAGCAGCGTAGAGCCCGGGGGTAATCAGCCCCAGCATTTT. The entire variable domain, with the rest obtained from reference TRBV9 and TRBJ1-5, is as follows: DSGVTQTPKHLITATGQRVTLRCSPRSGDLSVYWYQQSLDQGLQFLIQYYNGEERAKGNILERFSAQQFPDLHSELNLSSLELGDSALYFCASSVEPGGNQPQHFGDGTRLSIL.

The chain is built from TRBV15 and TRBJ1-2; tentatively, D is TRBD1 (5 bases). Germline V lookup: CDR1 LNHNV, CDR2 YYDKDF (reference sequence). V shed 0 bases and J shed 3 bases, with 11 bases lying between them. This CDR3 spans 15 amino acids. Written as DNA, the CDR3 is TGTGCCACCAGCAGAGATGCGGGGGGTTACTATGGCTACACCTTC. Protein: CATSRDAGGYYGYTF.